A selection of T cell receptor beta chains follows, all from one sample in a study of cytomegalovirus exposure and HLA in healthy donors. Method: immunoSEQ multiplex PCR; TCRdb's copy keeps in-frame clones and lacks some. Of 40,000 to 60,000 clones listed, 65% to 80% are singletons. Sequencing input: PBMCs. These TCRs come from a woman aged 45-59 years in good health and CMV-seronegative. Both conserved end residues are trimmed from each CDR3.

CDR3aa: AYRTAGGPDEQF
j_gene: TRBJ2-1
v_gene: TRBV15

CDR3aa: ASSTGHLETQY
j_gene: TRBJ2-5
v_gene: TRBV9

CDR3aa: ASSSGLAGPWGTQY
j_gene: TRBJ2-3
v_gene: TRBV19

CDR3aa: ASSYRGGYEQY
j_gene: TRBJ2-7
v_gene: TRBV6-5

CDR3aa: ASRTGTTNFNIQY
j_gene: TRBJ2-4
v_gene: TRBV28

CDR3aa: ASSPETGFGYT
j_gene: TRBJ1-2
v_gene: TRBV7-9

CDR3aa: ASSPGSGSYGYT
j_gene: TRBJ1-2
v_gene: TRBV11-2

CDR3aa: ASSQTTGTENEKLF
j_gene: TRBJ1-4
v_gene: TRBV5-1

CDR3aa: ASKPDWSGEQY
j_gene: TRBJ2-7
v_gene: TRBV2

CDR3aa: SARLGPEAF
j_gene: TRBJ1-1
v_gene: TRBV20-1

CDR3aa: ASSPLIAGAGANVLT
j_gene: TRBJ2-6
v_gene: TRBV18

CDR3aa: ASSSSTSGTGELF
j_gene: TRBJ2-2
v_gene: TRBV27

CDR3aa: ASSSQGAVDYGYT
j_gene: TRBJ1-2
v_gene: TRBV5-4

CDR3aa: ASGLNGETQY
j_gene: TRBJ2-5
v_gene: TRBV12-5